One and the same sample provided the 24 T cell receptor beta chains below, sequenced in a study of T cells in Graves' hyperthyroidism and ophthalmopathy. RNA transcripts served as the template for amplifying TCR beta CDR3 regions. In the first-round RT-PCR of the TCR CDR3, the HTBI primer set was used. TCRdb reanalysed the multiplex PCR reads using MiXCR and keeps one entry per CDR3 protein. This table has about half a million distinct CDR3 sequences, around a quarter appearing once. The source material was blood. The receptors come from a woman aged 25 to 39 with Graves' ophthalmopathy.

The sample holds many counts of this clonotype. V usage is TRBV27 and J usage is TRBJ1-2, with TRBD1 as a possible D gene (6 bases). From germline, CDR1 is MNHEY and CDR2 SMNVEV (reference sequence). The CDR3 is 13 residues long. Trimming pared 4 bases from V and 4 bases from J, leaving 10 bases between. DNA for the CDR3: TGTGCCAGCAGTTCGGACAGCTTCTATGGCTACACCTTC. Translating gives CASSSDSFYGYTF.

This clonotype was seen ten or more times. V usage is TRBV11-2 and J usage is TRBJ1-2; TRBD1 matches at 7 bases. Germline values: CDR1 SGHAT, CDR2 FQNNGV. The CDR3 totals 15 residues. V trimming: 6 bases; J trimming: 2 bases; junction bases outside the gene matches: 9. This chain's CDR3 is CASSSIRGQNYGYTF. The CDR3 DNA is TGTGCCAGCAGTTCGATACGGGGACAGAACTATGGCTACACCTTC.

This clonotype came up a few times. The chain recombines TRBV12-3 or TRBV12-4 with TRBJ2-7; weak D call: TRBD1 (6 bases). V was pared by 6 bases and J by 0 bases, with 15 bases between. This CDR3 has 15 residues. Here the CDR3 reads CASSQTGTNSYEQYF. The CDR3 region has the DNA TGTGCCAGCAGCCAAACCGGGACAAACTCCTACGAGCAGTACTTC.

This clonotype has a count of ten or more. The rearrangement uses TRBV28 and TRBJ2-7; D gene uncertain. In germline, CDR1 is MDHEN, CDR2 SYDVKM. The germline V and J ends were trimmed by 5 bases and 3 bases, with 14 bases remaining between them. The CDR3 consists of 14 residues. This chain's CDR3 is CASSHRTQIYEQYF. Written as DNA, the CDR3 is TGTGCCAGCAGTCACCGGACCCAAATCTACGAGCAGTACTTC. Together with reference TRBV28 and TRBJ2-7, the CDR3 gives the full variable domain: DVKVTQSSRYLVKRTGEKVFLECVQDMDHENMFWYRQDPGLGLRLIYFSYDVKMKEKGDIPEGYSVSREKKERFSLILESASTNQTSMYLCASSHRTQIYEQYFGPGTRLTVT.

The rearrangement uses TRBV6-2 or TRBV6-3 and TRBJ2-2; a weak D match, TRBD1 (6 bases). This CDR3 has 13 residues. V shed 10 bases and J shed 0 bases, with 9 bases lying between them. The germline V gene has CDR1 MNHEY and CDR2 SVGEGT. CDR3 nucleotide sequence: TGTGCCATGGGACACCCGAACACCGGGGAGCTGTTTTTT. Encoded protein: CAMGHPNTGELFF.

This clonotype was recorded many times. V is TRBV28 and J is TRBJ1-1, with 8 bases fitting TRBD1. Germline-derived CDR1 and CDR2 are MDHEN and SYDVKM. Trimming at V came to 6 bases and at J to 6 bases, leaving 12 bases not matched to a gene. This CDR3 has 15 residues. The CDR3 spells CASRSLGQGGSEAFF. The CDR3 DNA follows: TGTGCCAGCAGGTCCCTTGGACAGGGTGGCTCTGAAGCTTTCTTT. The whole variable domain, filled in from reference TRBV28 and TRBJ1-1, reads DVKVTQSSRYLVKRTGEKVFLECVQDMDHENMFWYRQDPGLGLRLIYFSYDVKMKEKGDIPEGYSVSREKKERFSLILESASTNQTSMYLCASRSLGQGGSEAFFGQGTRLTVV.

This clonotype has a handful of counts. With a much larger clone just one base away, this may be a read error. The chain employs TRBV20-1 and TRBJ2-2; D possibly matches TRBD1 or TRBD2 (5 bases each). The germline gives CDR1 DFQATT, CDR2 SNEGSKA (reference sequence). This CDR3 region has 15 residues. The DNA for the CDR3 is TGCAGTGCTAGAGGGCGGTTACCGGACACCGGGGAGCTGTGTTTT. Residues: CSARGRLPDTGELCF.

This clonotype was seen at least ten times. The chain carries TRBV6-1 and TRBJ1-2; unclear D gene. The CDR3 extends over 14 amino acids. Per the germline V gene, CDR1 is MNHNS and CDR2 is SASEGT. Trimming took 7 bases from V and 8 from J, leaving 20 bases between them. CDR3 region: CASNPSRGMGGYTF. The CDR3 DNA reads as TGTGCCAGCAATCCCAGTCGGGGAATGGGCGGCTACACCTTC.

This clonotype was seen many times. The rearrangement uses TRBV5-1 and TRBJ2-7; D is undetermined. From germline, CDR1 is SGHRS and CDR2 YFSETQ. The length of the CDR3 is 14 residues. Trimming pared 0 bases from V and 3 bases from J, leaving 10 bases between. The CDR3 region is CASSLGPDLYEQYF. The CDR3 nucleotides are TGCGCCAGCAGCTTGGGTCCTGACCTCTACGAGCAGTACTTC. Full variable domain (remainder filled in from reference TRBV5-1 and TRBJ2-7): KAGVTQTPRYLIKTRGQQVTLSCSPISGHRSVSWYQQTPGQGLQFLFEYFSETQRNKGNFPGRFSGRQFSNSRSEMNVSTLELGDSALYLCASSLGPDLYEQYFGPGTRLTVT.

This clonotype was seen ten or more times. The chain is built from TRBV19 and TRBJ2-7; D gene ambiguous. Germline CDR1 and CDR2: LNHDA and SQIVND (reference sequence). CDR3 length: 13 residues. Trimming took off 3 bases at V and 2 bases at J, with 8 bases between the two ends. DNA for the CDR3: TGTGCCAGTAGTATGACTCAGACCTACGAGCAGTACTTC. Its protein product is CASSMTQTYEQYF.

The V and J genes are TRBV29-1 and TRBJ2-7; 7 bases fit TRBD1. Germline CDR1 is SQVTM and CDR2 is ANQGSEA. The CDR3 loop spans 14 amino acids. V trimming: 4 bases; J trimming: 2 bases; junction bases outside the gene matches: 8. CDR3: CSVGPRQGAYEQYF. The CDR3 DNA reads as TGCAGCGTTGGGCCCAGACAGGGAGCCTACGAGCAGTACTTC.

This clonotype was detected ten times or more. The chain couples TRBV6-2 or TRBV6-3 to TRBJ1-1; D perhaps matches TRBD1 (6 bases). From germline, CDR1 is MNHEY and CDR2 SVGEGT. V lost 7 bases to trimming and J lost 5 bases, with 17 bases between them. The CDR3 has 14 amino acids. This CDR3 reads CASTGTGAVTEAFF. For the CDR3, the DNA is TGTGCCAGCACAGGGACGGGGGCAGTAACTGAAGCTTTCTTT.

This clonotype came up many times. The chain combines TRBV30 with TRBJ1-1, with 7 bases aligning to TRBD1. Germline V gives CDR1 GTSNPN, CDR2 SVGIG (reference sequence). The CDR3 totals 16 residues. Germline trimming cut 4 bases from V and 1 base from J; bases unmatched to any gene: 12. The CDR3 region has the DNA TGTGCCTGGACGTTTAAGGGGGCCGTTCCGAACACTGAAGCTTTCTTT. Protein product: CAWTFKGAVPNTEAFF.

This clonotype has at least ten counts. The chain uses TRBV2 and TRBJ1-5; a possible D gene is TRBD1 (5 bases). Deletions cut 5 bases from V and 4 bases from J, with 15 bases between. Germline CDR1 and CDR2: SNHLY and FYNNEI. The CDR3 has 15 residues. Here the CDR3 DNA reads TGTGCCAGCAGTCCGGAGGACGGGACTAATCAGCCCCAGCATTTT. Residues: CASSPEDGTNQPQHF. The full variable domain, its missing parts supplied by reference TRBV2 and TRBJ1-5, is EPEVTQTPSHQVTQMGQEVILRCVPISNHLYFYWYRQILGQKVEFLVSFYNNEISEKSEIFDDQFSVERPDGSNFTLKIRSTKLEDSAMYFCASSPEDGTNQPQHFGDGTRLSIL.

This clonotype occurred many times. V is TRBV19 and J is TRBJ1-5; D is perhaps TRBD1 (6 bases). Germline-derived CDR1 and CDR2 are LNHDA and SQIVND (reference sequence). V was clipped by 1 base and J by 3 bases, with 13 bases between them. The CDR3 length is 16 residues. The CDR3 protein is CASSIGDRGANQPQHF. For the CDR3, the DNA is TGTGCCAGTAGTATAGGGGATCGGGGGGCCAATCAGCCCCAGCATTTT.

This clonotype was recorded many times. V is TRBV12-3 or TRBV12-4 and J is TRBJ2-7; D gene ambiguous. The CDR3 is made up of 13 amino acids. Trimming took 6 bases from V and 7 from J, leaving 16 bases between them. The CDR3 DNA reads as TGTGCCAGCAGCCCCACGACCTGGCGGGAGCAGTACTTC. This gives the protein CASSPTTWREQYF.

CDR3 amino acids: CASMGSLNTEAFF. The DNA for the CDR3 is TGTGCCAGTATGGGGAGTCTGAACACTGAAGCTTTCTTT. The V and J genes are TRBV19 and TRBJ1-1; D is uncertain. Germline V lookup: CDR1 LNHDA, CDR2 SQIVND (reference sequence). The ends were cut back, 7 bases at V and 0 bases at J, with 9 bases in the middle. The CDR3 is 13 amino acids.

This clonotype was seen repeatedly, ten times or more. The chain combines TRBV30 with TRBJ1-6; weak D call: TRBD1 (6 bases). In germline, CDR1 is GTSNPN, CDR2 SVGIG (reference sequence). Trimming removed 4 bases from V and 11 bases from J, with 15 bases in between. The CDR3 totals 13 residues. The CDR3 loop reads CAWNGQGNPPLHF. The CDR3 DNA reads as TGTGCCTGGAATGGGCAGGGGAATCCACCCCTCCACTTT.

As regards this clonotype: Relative to the germline gene, one junction end is altered; a read error may explain this. This chain joins TRBV30 and TRBJ2-7, with D maybe TRBD2 (6 bases). CDR3 length: 13 residues. Germline assignment: CDR1 GTSNPN and CDR2 SVGIG (reference sequence). Here the CDR3 DNA reads TGTGCTTGGACTCCCGGGACTTTCTACGAGCAGTACTTC. It translates to CAWTPGTFYEQYF.

As DNA, the CDR3 is TGTGCCTGGAGCCCGACCGCGTATGGCTACACCTTC. This sequence encodes CAWSPTAYGYTF. This chain uses TRBV30 with TRBJ1-2; D unclear. Germline loops: CDR1 GTSNPN, CDR2 SVGIG (reference sequence). Trimming took off 3 bases at V and 5 bases at J, with 10 bases between the two ends. CDR3 length: 12 residues. Supplemented by reference TRBV30 and TRBJ1-2, the full variable domain reads SQTIHQWPATLVQPVGSPLSLECTVEGTSNPNLYWYRQAAGRGLQLLFYSVGIGQISSEVPQNLSASRPQDRQFILSSKKLLLSDSGFYLCAWSPTAYGYTFGSGTRLTVV.

Remarks on this clonotype: The junction differs from germline at one of its ends, possibly a read error. The rearrangement joins TRBV9 to TRBJ2-2; D is undetermined. The length of the CDR3 is 14 residues. Per germline, CDR1 SGDLS and CDR2 YYNGEE. The CDR3 reads CVSSVDLQTGELFF. As DNA, the CDR3 is TGTGTCAGCAGCGTAGATCTCCAGACCGGGGAGCTGTTTTTT.

The chain joins TRBV7-8 to TRBJ1-1; D remains unclear. Trimming left V 5 bases short and J 3 bases short, with 13 bases between. The germline V gene encodes CDR1 SGHVS and CDR2 FQNEAQ. The CDR3 loop spans 14 amino acids. The CDR3 is CASSPGSLDTEAFF. The CDR3 DNA reads TGTGCCAGCAGCCCCGGCAGTCTCGACACTGAAGCTTTCTTT.

The chain has TRBV20-1 and TRBJ2-7, with D unclear. Germline V lookup: CDR1 DFQATT, CDR2 SNEGSKA (reference sequence). V was cut by 8 bases and J by 4 bases, with 12 bases left in between. The CDR3 has 11 residues. The CDR3 region has the DNA TGCAGTTTACCCGGACGGTACGAGCAGTACTTC. Amino acid sequence: CSLPGRYEQYF.

Note on this clonotype: One end of the junction does not line up with germline, which may come from a read error. CDR3 sequence: CASSPWVRAYDQYF. The CDR3 DNA reads as TGTGCCAGCAGCCCATGGGTCAGAGCCTACGATCAGTACTTC. This rearrangement joins TRBV6-1 to TRBJ2-7; no firm D call. Germline lookup yields CDR1 MNHNS and CDR2 SASEGT. This CDR3 is built from 14 residues.